The 10 T cell receptor beta chains below all came from one sample that was sequenced in a study of a mutant IDH1 vaccine in newly diagnosed glioma. The time point was: baseline, week 1 (first vaccination visit). Specified treatment: pre-vaccination baseline after standard-of-care therapy. Using immunoSEQ multiplex PCR, the repertoire was profiled, and TCRdb retains in-frame clones only, with some absent. The sample includes about 96,000 clones, around 80% seen only once; the top ten take roughly 7%. Sample: PBMCs, taken from a glioma patient treated with radiotherapy, temozolomide or both. The receptors were sampled from a man aged 35-49 years with glioma.

This chain uses TRBV7-2 with TRBJ1-2; 10 positions match TRBD1. Unmatched junction bases numbered 15, after V lost 4 bases and J lost 7 bases. CDR3 length: 17 residues. From germline, CDR1 is SGHTA and CDR2 FQGNSA. In DNA, the CDR3 is TGTGCCAGCAGCTGGGGGCCGGGACAGGGGCGGATGACTGGCTACACCTTC. Translated, it gives CASSWGPGQGRMTGYTF.

The CDR3: CASSQMTSGLKETQYF. CDR3 DNA sequence: TGTGCCAGCAGCCAGATGACTAGCGGGCTGAAAGAGACCCAGTACTTC. V is TRBV11-2 and J is TRBJ2-5, with TRBD2 matching over 10 bases. Trimming at V came to 5 bases and at J to 3 bases, leaving 9 bases not matched to a gene. The CDR3 is made up of 16 amino acids. The germline V gene encodes CDR1 SGHAT and CDR2 FQNNGV.

In DNA, the CDR3 is TGTGCCAGCAGCTTAGTCAGGGATGTGACCGGGGAGCTGTTTTTT. Translating gives CASSLVRDVTGELFF. The chain couples TRBV7-9 to TRBJ2-2; D possibly corresponds to TRBD1 (5 bases). Germline V gene sequence: CDR1 SEHNR, CDR2 FQNEAQ (reference sequence). V dropped 1 base and J dropped 5 bases, with 11 bases sitting between them. The CDR3 extends over 15 amino acids.

This chain links TRBV6-5 with TRBJ1-1, with D possibly TRBD1 on 5 matching bases. The germline gives CDR1 MNHEY, CDR2 SVGAGI. This CDR3 has 11 residues. The germline V and J ends were trimmed by 2 bases and 11 bases, with 9 bases remaining between them. The CDR3 region is CASSYRGRAFF. The CDR3 DNA follows: TGTGCCAGCAGTTACAGGGGACGGGCTTTCTTT.

V and J are TRBV18 and TRBJ1-6, with 7 bases matching TRBD1. Germline-derived CDR1 and CDR2 are KGHSH and LQKENI. Losses at the gene ends were 8 bases for V and 5 bases for J; bases not matched to a gene: 6. The CDR3 runs 14 residues. The CDR3 bases are TGTGCCAGCCAAAGAACAGGGGATAATTCACCCCTCCACTTT. Protein: CASQRTGDNSPLHF. Full variable domain (missing parts from reference TRBV18 and TRBJ1-6): NAGVMQNPRHLVRRRGQEARLRCSPMKGHSHVYWYRQLPEEGLKFMVYLQKENIIDESGMPKERFSAEFPKEGPSILRIQQVVRGDSAAYFCASQRTGDNSPLHFGNGTRLTVT.

The chain carries TRBV6-1 and TRBJ1-6; D may be TRBD1 (5 bases). Per germline, CDR1 MNHNS and CDR2 SASEGT. V lost 1 base to trimming and J lost 7 bases, with 8 bases between them. The CDR3 contains 14 residues. DNA for the CDR3: TGTGCCAGCAGTGAAGAAGGGGAGAATTCACCCCTCCACTTT. It specifies CASSEEGENSPLHF.

This chain uses TRBV6-5 with TRBJ1-6; D might be TRBD1 (5 bases). V was trimmed by 0 bases and J by 10 bases, leaving 16 bases between them. The CDR3 sequence is 16 residues long. The germline V gene encodes CDR1 MNHEY and CDR2 SVGAGI. CDR3 loop: CASSYSRAGYNSPLHF. The CDR3 DNA reads TGTGCCAGCAGTTACTCGAGGGCAGGGTACAACTCACCCCTCCACTTT.

The chain is built from TRBV30 and TRBJ2-5; 7 bases are a match to TRBD2. V was clipped by 4 bases and J by 6 bases; unmatched bases: 14. CDR3 length: 15 residues. Germline CDR1 GTSNPN, CDR2 SVGIG (reference sequence). The chain's CDR3 is CAWTLGEGDVKTQYF. For the CDR3, the DNA is TGTGCCTGGACCCTAGGGGAGGGAGATGTAAAGACCCAGTACTTC.

This clone appeared once. The chain employs TRBV5-1 and TRBJ1-1, with 7 bases lining up with TRBD1. The CDR3 loop spans 15 amino acids. V was pared by 3 bases and J by 4 bases, with 9 bases of the junction left unmatched. Per the germline V gene, CDR1 is SGHRS and CDR2 is YFSETQ. The DNA for the CDR3 is TGCGCCAGCAGCTGGGTGGGACAGAGCGTCACTGAAGCTTTCTTT. As protein: CASSWVGQSVTEAFF.

The CDR3 loop reads CASRWTGGVGGELFF. The CDR3 region has the DNA TGTGCCAGTAGGTGGACAGGGGGCGTCGGCGGGGAGCTGTTTTTT. The chain recombines TRBV19 with TRBJ2-2; 11 bases agree with TRBD1. The V and J ends lost 6 bases and 7 bases, in that order; junction bases with no gene match: 7. This CDR3 spans 15 amino acids. Germline loops: CDR1 LNHDA, CDR2 SQIVND (reference sequence). The full variable domain, in which reference TRBV19 and TRBJ2-2 provide the parts outside the CDR3, is DGGITQSPKYLFRKEGQNVTLSCEQNLNHDAMYWYRQDPGQGLRLIYYSQIVNDFQKGDIAEGYSVSREKKESFPLTVTSAQKNPTAFYLCASRWTGGVGGELFFGEGSRLTVL.